These 30 T cell receptor beta chains originate from one sample sequenced in a study of blood T cell repertoires in COVID-19. This table comes from immunoSEQ multiplex PCR, and its TCRdb copy is limited to in-frame clones, with some not included. The sample consists of 300,000 or so clones, roughly 86% of them appearing once. Sequencing was done on a sample of peripheral blood. The source is a man aged 65 to 79 with acute or convalescent COVID-19.

This clone was counted a few times. J is TRBJ1-2 and V is TRBV5-1, with a possible D match to TRBD1 (6 bases). From germline, CDR1 is SGHRS and CDR2 YFSETQ. This CDR3 is 15 amino acids long. Trimming left V 2 bases short and J 8 bases short, with 19 bases between. CDR3 in amino acids: CASSLSLPQGRGYTF. Here the CDR3 DNA reads TGCGCCAGCAGCTTATCCCTTCCACAGGGTCGCGGCTACACCTTC.

This chain joins TRBV5-4 and TRBJ2-5; D might be TRBD2 (5 bases). This CDR3 spans 16 amino acids. The V gene's germline CDR1 is SGHNT and CDR2 YYREEE (reference sequence). Deletions cut 0 bases from V and 3 bases from J, with 15 bases between. In DNA, the CDR3 is TGTGCCAGCAGCTTGGTTCCTATAGGGCGGGAAGAGACCCAGTACTTC. Protein product: CASSLVPIGREETQYF. Filled out from reference TRBV5-4 and TRBJ2-5, the complete variable domain reads ETGVTQSPTHLIKTRGQQVTLRCSSQSGHNTVSWYQQALGQGPQFIFQYYREEENGRGNFPPRFSGLQFPNYSSELNVNALELDDSALYLCASSLVPIGREETQYFGPGTRLLVL.

This chain links TRBV9 with TRBJ1-5; D possibly corresponds to TRBD1 (6 bases). In germline, CDR1 is SGDLS, CDR2 YYNGEE. The CDR3 loop spans 15 amino acids. Trimming removed 0 bases at V and 1 base at J, with 8 bases between. CDR3 region: CASSVDGQSNQPQHF. The CDR3 DNA sequence: TGTGCCAGCAGCGTAGATGGACAGAGCAATCAGCCCCAGCATTTT.

The chain couples TRBV5-1 to TRBJ2-3; 12 positions match TRBD2. The germline gives CDR1 SGHRS, CDR2 YFSETQ. The CDR3 length is 17 residues. J was trimmed by 5 bases and V by 0 bases; bases with no gene match: 7. As DNA, the CDR3 is TGCGCCAGCAGCTTGGCGGCTAGCGGGGGGGCCAGAGATACGCAGTATTTT. Translation: CASSLAASGGARDTQYF.

The rearrangement joins TRBV3-1 (or the pseudogene TRBV3-2) to TRBJ2-5; D is unresolved. The germline CDR1 and CDR2 sequences are LGHDT and YNNKEL (reference sequence). Trimming pared 8 bases from V and 5 bases from J, leaving 12 bases between. The CDR3 is 12 amino acids. CDR3 DNA: TGTGCCAGCGATCCAGGTACGGAGACCCAGTACTTC. Protein product: CASDPGTETQYF.

The genes are TRBV29-1 and TRBJ2-2; D might be TRBD1 (5 bases). This CDR3 has 17 residues. Germline V gene lookup returns CDR1 SQVTM and CDR2 ANQGSEA. V lost 4 bases and J lost 1, with 19 bases in between. This CDR3 reads CSVADPQDMGNTGELFF. CDR3 nucleotides: TGCAGCGTTGCCGATCCGCAGGACATGGGGAACACCGGGGAGCTGTTTTTT.

The chain is built from TRBV6-5 and TRBJ2-2; D is possibly TRBD2 (7 bases). V was pared by 7 bases and J by 7 bases, with 13 bases between. Germline-derived CDR1 and CDR2 are MNHEY and SVGAGI. CDR3 size: 13 residues. The CDR3 nucleotides are TGTGCCAGCACGGGGGGACAACGCGGGGAGCTGTTTTTT. It is translated as CASTGGQRGELFF.

CDR3 sequence (DNA): TGTGCCACCAGTGATTCCCCAGGGATCGAGCAGTACTTC. Residues: CATSDSPGIEQYF. The chain joins TRBV24-1 to TRBJ2-7; maybe TRBD1 (5 bases). The CDR3 covers 13 residues. The V end was cut by 2 bases, the J end by 6 bases, with 10 bases between. The V gene's germline CDR1 is KGHDR and CDR2 SFDVKD.

J is TRBJ1-2 and V is TRBV6-1; D might be TRBD1 (5 bases). V lost 3 bases and J 2 bases, leaving 7 bases between the germline ends. The germline V gene has CDR1 MNHNS and CDR2 SASEGT. CDR3 length: 13 amino acids. CDR3 residues: CASSETVNYGYTF. DNA of the CDR3: TGTGCCAGCAGTGAGACAGTAAACTATGGCTACACCTTC.

The genes are TRBV18 and TRBJ2-1; D possibly corresponds to TRBD2 (6 bases). The germline V gene encodes CDR1 KGHSH and CDR2 LQKENI. CDR3 length equals 14 residues. Trimming removed 0 bases from V and 7 bases from J, with 10 bases in between. The CDR3 region is CASSPPTSVNEQFF. CDR3 bases: TGTGCCAGCTCACCACCGACTAGTGTGAATGAGCAGTTCTTC.

V is TRBV6-5 and J is TRBJ1-5; D possibly corresponds to TRBD1 (5 bases). The V gene's germline CDR1 is MNHEY and CDR2 SVGAGI. This CDR3 comprises 16 residues. V was clipped by 0 bases and J by 0 bases, with 9 bases between them. CDR3 region: CASSYSTEISNQPQHF. The CDR3 DNA sequence: TGTGCCAGCAGTTACTCGACAGAGATTAGCAATCAGCCCCAGCATTTT.

Here the CDR3 DNA reads TGTGCCATGGGAAAGATGGGACTTGCCGATGAGCAGTTCTTC. Translating it yields CAMGKMGLADEQFF. V usage is TRBV10-3 and J usage is TRBJ2-1, with a tentative D call TRBD2 (6 bases). From germline, CDR1 is ENHRY and CDR2 SYGVKD. V was clipped by 9 bases and J by 8 bases, with 20 bases between them. The CDR3 covers 14 residues.

This clone has a single count. This chain joins TRBV7-9 and TRBJ2-1; TRBD2 matches at 8 bases. Germline CDR1 is SEHNR and CDR2 is FQNEAQ (reference sequence). The junction had 6 bases not matched to a gene; V was cut back by 5 bases and J by 6 bases. The CDR3 has 14 residues. For the CDR3, the DNA is TGTGCCAGCAGCCTCTCCGGGACTAGCAATGAGCAGTTCTTC. This translates into CASSLSGTSNEQFF. The entire variable domain, with the rest obtained from reference TRBV7-9 and TRBJ2-1, is as follows: DTGVSQNPRHKITKRGQNVTFRCDPISEHNRLYWYRQTLGQGPEFLTYFQNEAQLEKSRLLSDRFSAERPKGSFSTLEIQRTEQGDSAMYLCASSLSGTSNEQFFGPGTRLTVL.

The chain joins TRBV11-2 to TRBJ2-3; 9 nucleotides agree with TRBD2. CDR1 and CDR2 from the germline V gene are SGHAT and FQNNGV. This CDR3 is 13 amino acids long. Trimming took 3 bases from V and 7 from J; bases not matched to a gene: 2. The CDR3 nucleotides are TGTGCCAGCAGCTTGGGACTAGCAAATACGCAGTATTTT. This codes for CASSLGLANTQYF. Together with reference TRBV11-2 and TRBJ2-3, the CDR3 gives the full variable domain: EAGVAQSPRYKIIEKRQSVAFWCNPISGHATLYWYQQILGQGPKLLIQFQNNGVVDDSQLPKDRFSAERLKGVDSTLKIQPAKLEDSAVYLCASSLGLANTQYFGPGTRLTVL.

Comments on this clone: This may come from a read error, since a much larger clone is one base off. V and J are TRBV7-2 and TRBJ1-1, with unresolved D. This CDR3 region has 13 residues. Germline V gives CDR1 SGHTA, CDR2 FQGNSA. The V gene lost 4 bases and the J gene lost 1 base, with 7 bases spanning the gap. CDR3 residues: CASSSQQNTEAFF. Written as DNA, the CDR3 is TGTGCCAGCAGCTCACAGCAGAACACTGAAGCTTTCTTT.

The chain recombines TRBV29-1 with TRBJ2-5; 7 nucleotides align to TRBD1. The V gene end was trimmed by 5 bases and the J gene end by 0 bases; junction bases not matched to a gene: 6. The CDR3 is made up of 14 amino acids. The germline gives CDR1 SQVTM, CDR2 ANQGSEA. Written as DNA, the CDR3 is TGCAGCGTTAAAACGGACAGGAACCAAGAGACCCAGTACTTC. Its translation is CSVKTDRNQETQYF.

This sequence joins TRBV2 and TRBJ1-1; no clear D gene. Germline loops: CDR1 SNHLY, CDR2 FYNNEI. CDR3 size: 15 residues. The V end lost 8 bases, the J end lost 4 bases, and 20 bases lay between the germline ends. The CDR3: CASRDAQSPGTEAFF. The CDR3 DNA reads as TGTGCCAGCCGGGATGCACAGTCCCCAGGCACTGAAGCTTTCTTT.

The count of this clone is one. The rearrangement links TRBV28 to TRBJ2-3; 11 nucleotides line up with TRBD2. V dropped 5 bases and J dropped 6; count of bases not matched to a gene: 16. This CDR3 spans 18 amino acids. CDR1 and CDR2 (germline): MDHEN, SYDVKM. The CDR3 loop reads CASSQSRIAGGRGDTQYF. The CDR3 DNA reads as TGTGCCAGCAGTCAATCCCGGATAGCGGGGGGGCGAGGGGATACGCAGTATTTT.

V usage is TRBV18 and J usage is TRBJ1-2, with 10 bases matching TRBD1. This CDR3 is 16 amino acids long. Trimming cost V 0 bases and J 4 bases; bases outside gene matches: 5. From germline, CDR1 is KGHSH and CDR2 LQKENI. The CDR3 region is CASSPPGTGASYGYTF. CDR3 in DNA: TGTGCCAGCTCACCACCCGGGACAGGGGCTTCCTATGGCTACACCTTC. Combining the CDR3 with reference TRBV18 and TRBJ1-2 gives the whole variable domain NAGVMQNPRHLVRRRGQEARLRCSPMKGHSHVYWYRQLPEEGLKFMVYLQKENIIDESGMPKERFSAEFPKEGPSILRIQQVVRGDSAAYFCASSPPGTGASYGYTFGSGTRLTVV.

The V and J genes are TRBV5-4 and TRBJ1-2; no clear D. The CDR3 covers 14 residues. V lost 0 bases, J lost 7 bases, and 13 bases lay in between. Germline V CDR1 and CDR2: SGHNT, YYREEE (reference sequence). CDR3 protein: CASSLAVKSTGYTF. The CDR3 DNA sequence: TGTGCCAGCAGCTTGGCGGTCAAAAGTACTGGCTACACCTTC.

J is TRBJ1-3 and V is TRBV4-3; D not resolved. Trimming took 0 bases from V and 0 from J, leaving 9 bases between them. The CDR3 runs to 16 residues. Per the germline V gene, CDR1 is LGHNA and CDR2 is YSLEER. The DNA of the CDR3 is TGCGCCAGCAGCCAAGATTTACTGAACTCTGGAAACACCATATATTTT. This gives the protein CASSQDLLNSGNTIYF.

This clone was seen just once. The chain employs TRBV5-1 and TRBJ2-6, with no clear D. Trimming stripped 0 bases from V and 0 bases from J, with 7 bases between. Germline assignment: CDR1 SGHRS and CDR2 YFSETQ. This CDR3 has 16 amino acids. CDR3 amino acids: CASSLDPSSGANVLTF. CDR3 sequence (DNA): TGCGCCAGCAGCTTGGATCCGAGCTCTGGGGCCAACGTCCTGACTTTC.

The chain employs TRBV9 and TRBJ1-1, with D uncertain. The CDR3 has 14 amino acids. Trimming cost V 0 bases and J 0 bases, with 6 bases left between them. Germline V lookup: CDR1 SGDLS, CDR2 YYNGEE. CDR3 nucleotide sequence: TGTGCCAGCAGCGTAGGGGAGATGAACACTGAAGCTTTCTTT. Translation: CASSVGEMNTEAFF.

This chain's CDR3 is CASSLWGTKMEETQYF. The CDR3 DNA sequence: TGCGCCAGCAGCTTGTGGGGGACAAAAATGGAGGAGACCCAGTACTTC. This chain joins TRBV5-1 and TRBJ2-5, with a tentative D call TRBD1 (6 bases). V lost 1 base and J lost 5, with 18 bases in between. The CDR3 is made up of 16 amino acids. Germline CDR1 SGHRS, CDR2 YFSETQ.

This clone occurred once. Written as DNA, the CDR3 is TGTGCCAGCAGTAAGCAGGGTCTTGGGGAAAAACTGTTTTTT. Amino acids: CASSKQGLGEKLFF. The V and J genes are TRBV6-6 and TRBJ1-4, with a weak D call TRBD1 (5 bases). V lost 5 bases and J 8 bases, leaving 15 bases between the germline ends. Germline values: CDR1 MNHNY, CDR2 SVGAGI (reference sequence). CDR3 length: 14 amino acids.

The rearrangement uses TRBV11-2 and TRBJ2-1, with 14 nucleotides matching TRBD2. Germline CDR1 reads SGHAT; CDR2 reads FQNNGV. The J segment lost 3 bases and the V segment lost 2 bases, leaving 6 bases of the junction unmatched. The CDR3 runs 18 residues. The CDR3 sequence is CASSLRLTSGGDYNEQFF. For the CDR3, the DNA is TGTGCCAGCAGCTTAAGATTGACTAGCGGGGGGGACTACAATGAGCAGTTCTTC.

The V call is TRBV27, the J call TRBJ1-2; D perhaps matches TRBD1 (5 bases). CDR1 is MNHEY, CDR2 SMNVEV, per germline (reference sequence). The CDR3 spans 15 residues. V shed 5 bases and J shed 3 bases, with 16 bases lying between them. This CDR3 reads CASSRSGFNDYGYTF. The DNA for the CDR3 is TGTGCCAGCAGTAGATCAGGGTTTAACGACTATGGCTACACCTTC.

This CDR3 is CASGGMRDRDSYNSPLHF. The CDR3 bases are TGTGCCAGCGGGGGGATGAGGGACAGGGACTCCTATAATTCACCCCTCCACTTT. The chain has TRBV7-8 and TRBJ1-6; the match to TRBD1 covers 9 bases. CDR1 is SGHVS, CDR2 FQNEAQ, per germline. With V trimmed by 8 bases and J by 0 bases, 11 bases remained unmatched. The CDR3 totals 18 residues.

This sequence joins TRBV7-9 and TRBJ1-6; D is perhaps TRBD1 (5 bases). V lost 5 bases, J lost 7 bases, and 15 bases lay in between. This CDR3 has 15 residues. CDR1 SEHNR and CDR2 FQNEAQ come from the germline V gene (reference sequence). CDR3 in amino acids: CASSPPGLINSPLHF. In DNA form, the CDR3 reads TGTGCCAGCAGCCCGCCGGGACTTATAAATTCACCCCTCCACTTT.

The V call is TRBV3-1 (or the pseudogene TRBV3-2), the J call TRBJ1-4; a possible D gene is TRBD1 (6 bases). The V end was cut by 4 bases, the J end by 6 bases, with 9 bases between. In germline, CDR1 is LGHDT, CDR2 YNNKEL (reference sequence). This CDR3 spans 13 amino acids. The CDR3 DNA is TGTGCCAGCAGCCGCAAGGGGGATGAAAAACTGTTTTTT. Residues: CASSRKGDEKLFF.